Following are 18 T cell receptor beta chains from one sample sequenced in a study of blood T cell repertoires in COVID-19. Sequenced by immunoSEQ multiplex PCR; TCRdb stores in-frame clones only, minus some. The data show about 60,000 clones, around 90% seen once. Sequences were obtained from peripheral blood. These receptors were obtained from a human donor with active COVID-19. The donor label of this sample is uncertain.

This clone was recorded only once. The rearrangement joins TRBV6-2 or TRBV6-3 to TRBJ2-7; a weak D match, TRBD1 (5 bases). Trimming shortened V by 1 base and J by 0 bases, and 10 bases separated the two germline ends. The CDR3 contains 15 residues. Germline-derived CDR1 and CDR2 are MNHEY and SVGEGT. CDR3 nucleotides: TGTGCCAGCAGTTACTACAGGTTAAGCTCCTACGAGCAGTACGTC. The encoded protein is CASSYYRLSSYEQYV.

The V and J genes are TRBV19 and TRBJ2-1, with D possibly TRBD1 on 6 matching bases. The CDR3 is 15 amino acids. Germline V gene sequence: CDR1 LNHDA, CDR2 SQIVND (reference sequence). V lost 2 bases and J lost 2, with 10 bases in between. Here the CDR3 DNA reads TGTGCCAGTAGTATAATCTGGACAGCCTACAATGAGCAGTTCTTC. This gives the protein CASSIIWTAYNEQFF.

On this clone: The junction does not match germline at one end; this may be a read error. The chain joins TRBV29-1 to TRBJ2-3; D perhaps matches TRBD2 (6 bases). Germline V gene sequence: CDR1 SQVTM, CDR2 ANQGSEA. This CDR3 comprises 8 residues. The CDR3 sequence is CSADPAGF. CDR3 sequence (DNA): TGCAGCGCCGACCCCGCGGGATTT.

This chain connects TRBV7-2 to TRBJ1-6, with D hard to call. This CDR3 spans 13 amino acids. Trimming took off 7 bases at V and 5 bases at J, with 9 bases between the two ends. Germline CDR1 reads SGHTA; CDR2 reads FQGNSA. The CDR3 protein is CASTRGNNSPLHF. The CDR3 region has the DNA TGTGCCAGCACCCGGGGAAATAATTCACCCCTCCACTTT.

The rearrangement links TRBV5-6 to TRBJ2-7; weak D call: TRBD2 (6 bases). Trimming cost V 3 bases and J 0 bases, with 10 bases left between them. Germline loops: CDR1 SGHDT, CDR2 YYEEEE. CDR3 length equals 14 residues. CDR3 sequence: CASSSEGISYEQYF. Here the CDR3 DNA reads TGTGCCAGCAGCTCGGAGGGTATCTCCTACGAGCAGTACTTC.

This clone has only a few counts. The chain is built from TRBV7-8 and TRBJ2-4; D is possibly TRBD1 (6 bases). The V end was cut by 1 base, the J end by 3 bases, with 16 bases between. The germline V gene encodes CDR1 SGHVS and CDR2 FQNEAQ. This CDR3 has 17 residues. The CDR3 region is CASSLGTVPFGKNIQYF. In DNA, the CDR3 is TGTGCCAGCAGCTTAGGGACAGTCCCTTTCGGCAAAAACATTCAGTACTTC.

The V and J genes are TRBV11-2 and TRBJ2-2; perhaps TRBD2 as D (6 bases). The germline V gene has CDR1 SGHAT and CDR2 FQNNGV. Trimming took off 1 base at V and 1 base at J, with 10 bases between the two ends. This CDR3 contains 16 residues. In DNA form, the CDR3 reads TGTGCCAGCAGCTTAGCGGGAGACAGGAACACCGGGGAGCTGTTTTTT. Protein sequence: CASSLAGDRNTGELFF.

The chain couples TRBV29-1 to TRBJ1-1; TRBD1 agrees at 7 bases. V shed 3 bases and J 3 bases; nucleotides not matched to a gene: 4. This CDR3 has 13 residues. Germline CDR1 is SQVTM and CDR2 is ANQGSEA. In nucleotides, the CDR3 is TGCAGCGTTGAGGACAGGACATACACTGAAGCTTTCTTT. Amino acids: CSVEDRTYTEAFF.

This rearrangement joins TRBV5-1 to TRBJ2-2; the match to TRBD2 covers 8 bases. J gave up 7 bases and V 4 bases, and 6 bases lay outside the gene matches. This CDR3 has 14 amino acids. From germline, CDR1 is SGHRS and CDR2 YFSETQ. CDR3 sequence (DNA): TGCGCCAGCAGCCGCACGGGGGGGAGCGGGGAGCTGTTTTTT. Its translation: CASSRTGGSGELFF. Complete variable domain (other parts from reference TRBV5-1 and TRBJ2-2): KAGVTQTPRYLIKTRGQQVTLSCSPISGHRSVSWYQQTPGQGLQFLFEYFSETQRNKGNFPGRFSGRQFSNSRSEMNVSTLELGDSALYLCASSRTGGSGELFFGEGSRLTVL.

This clone was seen a few times. This chain links TRBV6-5 with TRBJ1-2, with D possibly being TRBD1 (6 bases). Germline V gene lookup returns CDR1 MNHEY and CDR2 SVGAGI. V lost 7 bases to trimming and J lost 8 bases, with 14 bases between them. The CDR3 contains 12 residues. CDR3 protein: CASTGEYGGYTF. The CDR3 region has the DNA TGTGCCAGCACAGGGGAATATGGAGGCTACACCTTC.

The genes are TRBV7-8 and TRBJ2-1; D remains unclear. Germline CDR1 reads SGHVS; CDR2 reads FQNEAQ. The germline V and J ends were trimmed by 1 base and 0 bases, with 10 bases remaining between them. There are 16 residues in the CDR3. The CDR3 here is CASSLDAYSSYNEQFF. CDR3 bases: TGTGCCAGCAGCTTAGATGCGTATAGCTCCTACAATGAGCAGTTCTTC.

The chain uses TRBV9 and TRBJ2-4; D might be TRBD2 (5 bases). The CDR3 is made up of 14 amino acids. Trimming removed 0 bases at V and 5 bases at J, with 9 bases between. CDR1 and CDR2 from the germline V gene are SGDLS and YYNGEE. This chain's CDR3 is CASSVGVGENIQYF. CDR3 DNA: TGTGCCAGCAGCGTAGGGGTCGGGGAAAACATTCAGTACTTC.

V is TRBV6-2 or TRBV6-3 and J is TRBJ2-2; 8 bases agree with TRBD1. From germline, CDR1 is MNHEY and CDR2 SVGEGT. V shed 5 bases and J 2 bases; nucleotides not matched to a gene: 10. The CDR3 loop spans 17 amino acids. CDR3 loop: CASSESRDRRNTGELFF. CDR3 sequence (DNA): TGTGCCAGCAGTGAGTCCCGGGACAGGCGAAACACCGGGGAGCTGTTTTTT.

This clone was observed a single time. The chain couples TRBV18 to TRBJ2-5; TRBD2 is a possible D gene (6 bases). The CDR3 sequence is 15 residues long. Germline-derived CDR1 and CDR2 are KGHSH and LQKENI. Trimming shortened V by 1 base and J by 5 bases, and 14 bases separated the two germline ends. CDR3 bases: TGTGCCAGCTCACCACGGACGGAGGGATACGAGACCCAGTACTTC. It translates to CASSPRTEGYETQYF.

This clone was seen only a few times. The CDR3 nucleotides are TGTGCCAGCTCACCCCAGGGGGTGGCCAACACTGAAGCTTTCTTT. It specifies CASSPQGVANTEAFF. V and J are TRBV18 and TRBJ1-1; 7 bases agree with TRBD1. The V gene end was trimmed by 3 bases and the J gene end by 2 bases; junction bases not matched to a gene: 6. Germline V gene lookup returns CDR1 KGHSH and CDR2 LQKENI. The CDR3 runs 15 residues.

This sequence joins TRBV30 and TRBJ2-7; 8 bases align to TRBD2. After removal of 7 bases from V and 4 bases from J, the junction contained 12 bases not matched to a gene. Germline-derived CDR1 and CDR2 are GTSNPN and SVGIG (reference sequence). The CDR3 has 14 amino acids. In nucleotides, the CDR3 is TGTGCCTTTAAGAGTTTAGCGGGAACATACGAGCAGTACTTC. Its protein product is CAFKSLAGTYEQYF.

The gene calls are TRBV5-1 and TRBJ2-2; 10 bases are shared with TRBD1. This CDR3 comprises 17 residues. CDR1 and CDR2 (germline): SGHRS, YFSETQ. V trimming: 0 bases; J trimming: 3 bases; junction bases outside the gene matches: 5. CDR3 in amino acids: CASSLAGTGADTGELFF. The CDR3 DNA reads TGCGCCAGCAGCTTGGCCGGGACAGGGGCGGACACCGGGGAGCTGTTTTTT.

The chain is built from TRBV7-8 and TRBJ2-1, with 7 bases identical to TRBD1. CDR1 and CDR2 from the germline V gene are SGHVS and FQNEAQ. This CDR3 has 14 amino acids. With V trimmed by 5 bases and J by 4 bases, 5 bases remained unmatched. The CDR3 loop reads CASSDPGQYNEQFF. The CDR3 DNA reads as TGTGCCAGCAGCGACCCGGGACAGTACAATGAGCAGTTCTTC.